The 12 T cell receptor beta chains in this list originate from one sample, sequenced in a study of T cells in women clearing cervical HPV infection. The data were produced by immunoSEQ multiplex PCR, yet TCRdb's version contains in-frame clones alone and is incomplete. In total, the table holds roughly 36,000 clones. Sequencing input: blood buffy coat. The receptors were gathered from a woman aged 18-70 years with a cervical HPV16 infection that either progressed to CIN3+ or cleared (not recorded which).

Comment on this clone: With the read ending 3 residues before the CDR3 end, the germline J gene is used to fill in that end. The chain combines TRBV7-8 with TRBJ2-3; D perhaps matches TRBD1 (5 bases). V was shortened by 5 bases and J by 2 bases, with 20 bases between the two germline ends. The CDR3 is 17 amino acids. Germline V gene data show CDR1 as SGHVS and CDR2 as FQNEAQ. CDR3: CASSPSTEPLNTDTQYF. CDR3 DNA, as far as it was read: TGTGCCAGCAGCCCTTCGACAGAGCCCCTTAACACAGATACG.

About this clone itself: The read is 3 residues too short to cover the CDR3 end, so that end is filled in from the germline J gene. The gene calls are TRBV13 and TRBJ2-1; D possibly corresponds to TRBD2 (5 bases). V lost 3 bases and J 3 bases, leaving 9 bases between the germline ends. The CDR3 covers 14 residues. Germline V gene data show CDR1 as PRHDT and CDR2 as FYEKMQ (reference sequence). The CDR3 reads CASSFSAGYNEQFF. CDR3 DNA, as far as it was read: TGTGCCAGCAGCTTTAGTGCGGGCTACAATGAG. The whole variable domain, remainder taken from reference TRBV13 and TRBJ2-1, is AAGVIQSPRHLIKEKRETATLKCYPIPRHDTVYWYQQGPGQDPQFLISFYEKMQSDKGSIPDRFSAQQFSDYHSELNMSSLELGDSALYFCASSFSAGYNEQFFGPGTRLTVL.

Of note for this clone: The read falls 3 residues short of the CDR3 end, and the missing part is taken from the germline J gene. This chain joins TRBV10-3 and TRBJ1-3; 8 bases match TRBD1. Germline assignment: CDR1 ENHRY and CDR2 SYGVKD. V was pared by 4 bases and J by 5 bases, with 1 base of the junction left unmatched. The CDR3 loop spans 13 amino acids. The DNA read from the CDR3 is TGTGCCATCAGTGGACAGGGGAGAAACACC. The encoded protein is CAISGQGRNT. The entire CDR3 protein reads CAISGQGRNTIYF.

For this clone: The read ends 3 residues early relative to the CDR3; the germline J gene fills the gap. This rearrangement joins TRBV7-3 to TRBJ2-3, with 7 bases matching TRBD1. Per germline, CDR1 SGHTA and CDR2 FQGTGA. J gave up 4 bases and V 7 bases, and 5 bases lay outside the gene matches. The CDR3 sequence is 13 residues long. The chain's CDR3 is CASTLQGADTQYF. The CDR3 bases that were read are TGTGCCAGCACCCTCCAGGGGGCAGATACG.

Note on this clone: The read terminates 3 residues before the CDR3 end, so the remaining end is supplied by the germline J gene. The chain has TRBV5-1 and TRBJ2-1; tentative D call: TRBD2 (5 bases). Trimming pared 4 bases from V and 8 bases from J, leaving 19 bases between. The CDR3 is 15 amino acids. CDR1 SGHRS and CDR2 YFSETQ come from the germline V gene. The CDR3 loop is CASSPGLVYNDEQFF. The CDR3 DNA, read in part, is TGCGCCAGCAGCCCTGGACTGGTTTACAATGATGAG.

A note on this clone: The CDR3 end falls 3 residues outside the read, so it is completed with the germline J gene. The J gene is TRBJ1-4, the V gene TRBV19, with D possibly TRBD1 on 6 matching bases. V was trimmed by 6 bases and J by 3 bases, leaving 14 bases between them. The CDR3 runs to 15 residues. Germline CDR1 reads LNHDA; CDR2 reads SQIVND (reference sequence). The part of the CDR3 DNA that was read is TGTGCCAGTAGCCTGATGACAGGCCCTAATGAAAAA. This gives the protein CASSLMTGPNEK. The full CDR3 is CASSLMTGPNEKLFF. Full variable domain (missing parts from reference TRBV19 and TRBJ1-4): DGGITQSPKYLFRKEGQNVTLSCEQNLNHDAMYWYRQDPGQGLRLIYYSQIVNDFQKGDIAEGYSVSREKKESFPLTVTSAQKNPTAFYLCASSLMTGPNEKLFFGSGTQLSVL.

On this clone: Sequencing ends 3 residues short of the CDR3 end; the germline J gene provides the rest. The rearrangement joins TRBV11-2 to TRBJ2-7, with TRBD1 identical over 8 bases. Germline CDR1 is SGHAT and CDR2 is FQNNGV. The CDR3 is made up of 13 amino acids. The V segment lost 6 bases and the J segment 4 bases; nucleotides outside the gene matches: 5. Incomplete CDR3 DNA: TGTGCCAGCAGTCAAACAGGGGGTTACGAG. Translated, it gives CASSQTGGYE. In full, the CDR3 is CASSQTGGYEQYF.

Points on this clone: The CDR3 end is not reached by the read, which stops 3 residues before it; the germline J gene fills it in. The chain joins TRBV7-9 to TRBJ1-2, with a possible D match to TRBD1 (5 bases). The CDR3 contains 15 residues. The germline V gene encodes CDR1 SEHNR and CDR2 FQNEAQ (reference sequence). The CDR3 spells CASSGTSGRIYDYTF. The part of the CDR3 DNA that was read is TGTGCCAGCAGCGGGACTAGCGGGAGGATCTACGAC.

As to this clone: From the germline J gene comes the end of the CDR3, since the read stops 3 residues before it. V usage is TRBV20-1 and J usage is TRBJ1-2; 9 positions agree with TRBD1. Germline V gene sequence: CDR1 DFQATT, CDR2 SNEGSKA (reference sequence). This CDR3 is 15 amino acids long. The part of the CDR3 DNA that was read is TGCAGTGCTGGGAAGAGGGGGGACAGGGAGTCGGGC. The encoded protein is CSAGKRGDRESG. The full-length CDR3 reads as CSAGKRGDRESGYTF.

Concerning this clone: The read falls 3 residues short of the CDR3 end, and the missing part is taken from the germline J gene. The chain links TRBV15 to TRBJ2-3, with TRBD1 identical over 7 bases. The CDR3 consists of 15 residues. From germline, CDR1 is LNHNV and CDR2 YYDKDF (reference sequence). The J segment lost 6 bases and the V segment lost 8 bases, leaving 14 bases of the junction unmatched. Partial CDR3 DNA: TGTGCCACCGCCGAAGACAGGGTTTCGTCCGATACG. It encodes CATAEDRVSSDT. The CDR3 reads in full as CATAEDRVSSDTQYF.

CDR3 residues: CASSDSGENIQYF. CDR3 bases read: TGTGCCAGCAGTGATAGCGGAGAAAACATT. The rearrangement links TRBV2 to TRBJ2-4, with D possibly matching TRBD2 (6 bases). The CDR3 goes on 3 residues after the read ends, and that part is filled in from the germline J gene. Germline values: CDR1 SNHLY, CDR2 FYNNEI. The CDR3 contains 13 residues. With 3 bases removed from V and 5 bases from J, the gap between germline ends came to 8 bases.

A remark on this clone: The sequenced fragment ends 3 residues before the CDR3 boundary, so the rest is inferred from the germline J gene. The chain has TRBV6-4 and TRBJ2-1, with 13 bases identical to TRBD2. J was trimmed by 0 bases and V by 0 bases; bases with no gene match: 8. The length of the CDR3 is 20 residues. Germline lookup yields CDR1 MRHNA and CDR2 SNTAGT. The part of the CDR3 DNA that was read is TGTGCCAGCAGTGACTCTACTAGCGGGAGGGCAGCGGGCTCCTACAATGAG. Translation: CASSDSTSGRAAGSYNE. In full, the CDR3 is CASSDSTSGRAAGSYNEQFF.